The 25 T cell receptor beta chains listed next were all sequenced from one sample in a study of vaccination and CD4 T cells after COVID-19. The Oncomine TCR Beta short-read assay was what sequenced the DNA obtained from cultured CD4+ T cells. Each CDR3 protein gets one entry after TCRdb re-called the PCR reads with MiXCR. The sample shows 5,500 to 7,500 distinct CDR3 sequences, 52% of them seen only once. Treatment defined: roughly ten-day PBMC culture with coronavirus spike peptide pools or control peptides (ViraFEST assay). From the unexposed donor, CD4+ T cells were collected ahead of the COVID-19 pandemic (2011-2018). These TCRs are of unknown antigen specificity. The specimen was CD4+ T cells from blood, cultured in vitro. These receptor sequences come from a human donor in good health.

This clonotype came up once. The V and J genes are TRBV2 and TRBJ2-7; TRBD2 matches at 7 bases. The CDR3 has 17 residues. The germline gives CDR1 SNHLY, CDR2 FYNNEI. J was trimmed by 0 bases and V by 6 bases; bases with no gene match: 14. The CDR3 DNA follows: TGTGCCAGCAGGAGGGGTTTAACGGGAGGCTCCTCCTACGAGCAGTACTTC. The encoded protein is CASRRGLTGGSSYEQYF.

This clonotype has just a few counts. The chain couples TRBV24-1 to TRBJ1-5; TRBD1 matches at 8 bases. Germline lookup yields CDR1 KGHDR and CDR2 SFDVKD. This CDR3 region has 16 residues. Trimming at V came to 4 bases and at J to 1 base, leaving 5 bases not matched to a gene. CDR3 in amino acids: CATSEGGTGSNQPQHF. The CDR3 nucleotides are TGTGCCACCAGTGAGGGTGGGACAGGCAGCAATCAGCCCCAGCATTTT.

This clonotype has a handful of counts. The rearrangement uses TRBV10-3 and TRBJ2-3; 9 positions agree with TRBD2. This CDR3 has 14 residues. Germline-derived CDR1 and CDR2 are ENHRY and SYGVKD. Germline trimming cut 6 bases from V and 2 bases from J; bases unmatched to any gene: 3. The CDR3 region is CAIRTSGYTDTQYF. The CDR3 nucleotides are TGTGCCATCAGAACTAGCGGGTACACAGATACGCAGTATTTT.

This sequence joins TRBV19 and TRBJ2-2; possible D gene TRBD1, 5 bases. Trimming left V 3 bases short and J 3 bases short, with 11 bases between. CDR1 is LNHDA and CDR2 is SQIVND in the germline V gene (reference sequence). CDR3 length: 15 amino acids. In nucleotides, the CDR3 is TGTGCCAGTAGTATTGCAGGGTTTGACACCGGGGAGCTGTTTTTT. Residues: CASSIAGFDTGELFF.

The chain joins TRBV6-5 to TRBJ2-7, with 8 bases that match TRBD1. The J segment lost 7 bases and the V segment lost 0 bases, leaving 8 bases of the junction unmatched. Germline-derived CDR1 and CDR2 are MNHEY and SVGAGI. This CDR3 region has 15 residues. The CDR3 DNA reads TGTGCCAGCAGTTACTCGGGGACAGGCCAACGGGAGCAGTACTTC. Protein product: CASSYSGTGQREQYF.

V and J are TRBV20-1 and TRBJ2-7; 9 bases align to TRBD1. The ends lost 4 bases at V and 7 bases at J; junction bases unmatched: 8. The CDR3 length is 13 residues. Germline lookup yields CDR1 DFQATT and CDR2 SNEGSKA (reference sequence). CDR3 protein: CSAIRQGGKEQYF. CDR3 bases: TGCAGTGCTATCCGACAGGGGGGAAAAGAGCAGTACTTC.

The chain has TRBV10-3 and TRBJ1-5; tentatively, D is TRBD1 (6 bases). Trimming took off 3 bases at V and 4 bases at J, with 13 bases between the two ends. Germline V gene sequence: CDR1 ENHRY, CDR2 SYGVKD. This CDR3 spans 15 amino acids. For the CDR3, the DNA is TGTGCCATCAGTGAAAACGGACAGAATAATCAGCCCCAGCATTTT. Protein product: CAISENGQNNQPQHF.

This sequence joins TRBV28 and TRBJ2-1, with D possibly matching TRBD2 (7 bases). V was pared by 10 bases and J by 7 bases, with 29 bases between. Per germline, CDR1 MDHEN and CDR2 SYDVKM. The CDR3 runs 17 residues. The CDR3 reads CAIEQGLWRGRRNEQFF. Written as DNA, the CDR3 is TGTGCCATCGAACAGGGTCTCTGGCGGGGGCGCCGAAATGAGCAGTTCTTC.

The chain links TRBV10-1 to TRBJ2-3; 7 nucleotides align to TRBD2. The CDR3 is made up of 14 amino acids. Trimming took 2 bases from V and 4 from J; bases not matched to a gene: 3. CDR1 and CDR2 (germline): WNHNN, SYGVQD (reference sequence). CDR3: CASSEALAADTQYF. Here the CDR3 DNA reads TGCGCCAGCAGTGAGGCCCTAGCGGCAGATACGCAGTATTTT.

The V gene is TRBV20-1, the J gene TRBJ2-1; 8 nucleotides line up with TRBD2. V was pared by 3 bases and J by 6 bases, with 7 bases of the junction left unmatched. Germline values: CDR1 DFQATT, CDR2 SNEGSKA (reference sequence). This CDR3 is built from 14 residues. This CDR3 is CSASMGLDSNEQFF. The CDR3 DNA is TGCAGTGCTAGTATGGGACTAGACTCCAATGAGCAGTTCTTC.

V usage is TRBV15 and J usage is TRBJ2-3; no clear D gene. The CDR3 has 14 amino acids. From germline, CDR1 is LNHNV and CDR2 YYDKDF (reference sequence). Trimming took 0 bases from V and 6 from J, leaving 10 bases between them. The CDR3 sequence is CATSRDAARDTQYF. CDR3 bases: TGTGCCACCAGCAGAGATGCAGCACGGGATACGCAGTATTTT.

This chain connects TRBV27 to TRBJ2-5, with 10 positions matching TRBD2. The CDR3 consists of 16 residues. Germline CDR1 reads MNHEY; CDR2 reads SMNVEV (reference sequence). V lost 5 bases to trimming and J lost 5 bases; unmatched junction nucleotides: 11. This CDR3 reads CASSTTWLAGAETQYF. CDR3 DNA sequence: TGTGCCAGCAGTACCACATGGCTAGCGGGGGCCGAGACCCAGTACTTC.

The rearrangement uses TRBV5-4 and TRBJ1-2, with 8 bases matching TRBD1. V lost 6 bases to trimming and J lost 6 bases; unmatched junction nucleotides: 13. The CDR3 covers 15 residues. CDR1 and CDR2 (germline): SGHNT, YYREEE (reference sequence). The CDR3 reads CASNEVRQGMDGYTF. DNA for the CDR3: TGTGCCAGCAACGAAGTCAGACAGGGGATGGATGGCTACACCTTC.

The J gene is TRBJ1-2, the V gene TRBV7-2; D is undetermined. This CDR3 is built from 14 residues. Germline CDR1 and CDR2: SGHTA and FQGNSA. V lost 0 bases and J 8 bases, leaving 13 bases between the germline ends. CDR3 sequence reads: CASSLAVGDGGYTF. The CDR3 bases are TGTGCCAGCAGCTTAGCGGTCGGAGATGGGGGCTACACCTTC.

This clonotype was seen a few times. The rearrangement links TRBV21-1 to TRBJ1-1; TRBD1 is the table's D call and was not checked against the DNA. TRBV21-1 is an annotated pseudogene. The CDR3 is 16 residues long. This CDR3 reads CASSLGPGQAETEAFF. The CDR3 DNA sequence: TGTGCCAGCAGCCTTGGCCCGGGACAGGCGGAAACTGAAGCTTTCTTT.

The chain is built from TRBV15 and TRBJ2-3, with D perhaps matching TRBD1 (5 bases). The V end was cut by 3 bases, the J end by 5 bases, with 15 bases between. Germline V CDR1 and CDR2: LNHNV, YYDKDF (reference sequence). CDR3 length equals 15 residues. CDR3 sequence reads: CATSRGHFGQDTQYF. DNA of the CDR3: TGTGCCACCAGCAGGGGGCACTTCGGGCAAGATACGCAGTATTTT.

The CDR3, as DNA: TGTGCCAGCAGCTTAGTGGGTTGGGGCAGGCCTGATTCCTACGAGCAGTACTTC. Translated, it gives CASSLVGWGRPDSYEQYF. The chain joins TRBV7-9 to TRBJ2-7; possible D gene TRBD1, 5 bases. The CDR3 covers 18 residues. The germline CDR1 and CDR2 sequences are SEHNR and FQNEAQ (reference sequence). Deletions cut 1 base from V and 1 base from J, with 20 bases between.

A single count supports this clonotype. V is TRBV28 and J is TRBJ1-4; 8 nucleotides line up with TRBD1. Germline loops: CDR1 MDHEN, CDR2 SYDVKM. CDR3 size: 16 residues. V shed 4 bases, J shed 8 bases, and the junction held 12 bases outside the gene matches. CDR3 residues: CASSSLSGTGVEKLFF. CDR3 DNA: TGTGCCAGCAGTTCCCTTTCCGGGACAGGCGTGGAAAAACTGTTTTTT.

The V gene is TRBV20-1, the J gene TRBJ2-1; TRBD2 aligns across 8 bases. With 5 bases clipped from V and 1 base from J, the junction kept 7 bases outside the gene matches. The CDR3 has 15 residues. Germline CDR1 reads DFQATT; CDR2 reads SNEGSKA (reference sequence). CDR3 nucleotide sequence: TGCAGTGCTCTACAGCGGGGGCGGTCCTACAATGAGCAGTTCTTC. It is translated as CSALQRGRSYNEQFF.

The chain links TRBV28 to TRBJ1-1, with D unclear. The CDR3 consists of 16 residues. V lost 4 bases and J 1 base, leaving 16 bases between the germline ends. In germline, CDR1 is MDHEN, CDR2 SYDVKM. The CDR3 DNA is TGTGCCAGCAGTTCCACTATGGGGATACCGAACACTGAAGCTTTCTTT. This codes for CASSSTMGIPNTEAFF.

J is TRBJ1-1 and V is TRBV29-1; D gene unclear. CDR3 size: 10 residues. CDR1 is SQVTM, CDR2 ANQGSEA, per germline. V was shortened by 6 bases and J by 3 bases, with 5 bases between the two germline ends. The CDR3 DNA follows: TGCAGCGTGGTTGACACTGAAGCTTTCTTT. This sequence encodes CSVVDTEAFF.

This clonotype was counted a few times. V usage is TRBV21-1 and J usage is TRBJ1-2. TRBV21-1 is an annotated pseudogene. CDR3 size: 14 residues. The CDR3 sequence: CASSKEVEHYGYTF. The CDR3 DNA reads as TGTGCCAGCAGCAAAGAAGTGGAGCACTATGGCTACACCTTC.

The chain employs TRBV2 and TRBJ1-2; D not resolved. In germline, CDR1 is SNHLY, CDR2 FYNNEI. The CDR3 loop spans 16 amino acids. V was pared by 1 base and J by 7 bases, with 19 bases between. CDR3 in amino acids: CASSEDSGKPDPGYTF. The CDR3 DNA is TGTGCCAGCAGTGAAGATAGCGGTAAACCTGACCCTGGCTACACCTTC.

The chain carries TRBV20-1 and TRBJ2-7, with TRBD1 matching 9 bases. With 7 bases clipped from V and 1 base from J, the junction kept 2 bases outside the gene matches. CDR3 length: 12 amino acids. The germline CDR1 and CDR2 sequences are DFQATT and SNEGSKA (reference sequence). CDR3: CSVGTGSYEQYF. In nucleotides, the CDR3 is TGCAGTGTAGGGACAGGGTCCTACGAGCAGTACTTC.

A few counts support this clonotype. This sequence joins TRBV7-6 and TRBJ2-7, with D uncertain. V was pared by 1 base and J by 2 bases, with 6 bases between. Germline loops: CDR1 SGHVS, CDR2 FNYEAQ. CDR3 length: 13 amino acids. Here the CDR3 DNA reads TGTGCCAGCAGCTTAGGACGGACCTACGAGCAGTACTTC. Its protein is CASSLGRTYEQYF.